The 28 T cell receptor beta chains in this list originate from one sample, sequenced in a study of shared clonotypes between healthy human individuals. Assay used: immunoSEQ multiplex PCR; TCRdb lists only in-frame clones, some missing. The table has over a million clones, roughly 96% seen once. The sequenced sample was naive CD4+ T cells sorted from blood. The subset here: CD45RA+ positively selected. The receptors derive from a man aged 25 to 40 in good health.

The chain uses TRBV10-3 and TRBJ2-7, with TRBD2 matching 11 bases. The CDR3 is 17 residues long. V shed 3 bases, J shed 3 bases, and the junction held 10 bases outside the gene matches. Germline V gene lookup returns CDR1 ENHRY and CDR2 SYGVKD. CDR3 residues: CAISDLAGGPKDYEQYF. The CDR3 DNA follows: TGTGCCATCAGTGACCTAGCGGGAGGCCCGAAAGACTACGAGCAGTACTTC.

V gene TRBV6-5 combines with J gene TRBJ1-2, with a tentative D call TRBD1 (6 bases). V dropped 6 bases and J dropped 8 bases, with 19 bases sitting between them. Germline CDR1 MNHEY, CDR2 SVGAGI. The CDR3 sequence is 14 residues long. CDR3 loop: CASRDQLQGSGYTF. The CDR3 nucleotides are TGTGCCAGCAGGGATCAATTACAGGGAAGCGGCTACACCTTC.

The count of this clone is one. Other DNA sequences of this sample code for an identical CDR3. The genes are TRBV29-1 and TRBJ2-5; D perhaps matches TRBD1 (6 bases). V was shortened by 4 bases and J by 5 bases, with 8 bases between the two germline ends. In germline, CDR1 is SQVTM, CDR2 ANQGSEA. The CDR3 totals 11 residues. CDR3 loop: CSVGQGETQYF. The CDR3 region has the DNA TGCAGCGTTGGCCAGGGGGAGACCCAGTACTTC.

This rearrangement joins TRBV7-8 to TRBJ2-1, with D possibly TRBD2 on 5 matching bases. The CDR3 covers 16 residues. Trimming took 1 base from V and 0 from J, leaving 10 bases between them. Per germline, CDR1 SGHVS and CDR2 FQNEAQ. CDR3 nucleotides: TGTGCCAGCAGCTTAGTGAGGGCGGCCTCCTACAATGAGCAGTTCTTC. Translation gives CASSLVRAASYNEQFF.

This chain joins TRBV30 and TRBJ2-1, with D maybe TRBD2 (6 bases). V was shortened by 4 bases and J by 6 bases, with 16 bases between the two germline ends. The germline V gene has CDR1 GTSNPN and CDR2 SVGIG (reference sequence). The CDR3 extends over 14 amino acids. The CDR3 loop is CAWKYGSKINEQFF. The CDR3 nucleotides are TGTGCCTGGAAGTACGGGAGTAAGATCAATGAGCAGTTCTTC.

V is TRBV10-3 and J is TRBJ1-2, with D tentatively TRBD1 (6 bases). V was trimmed by 3 bases and J by 6 bases, leaving 17 bases between them. CDR1 ENHRY and CDR2 SYGVKD come from the germline V gene. This CDR3 region has 15 residues. The CDR3 region has the DNA TGTGCCATCAGTGATTCTAGGGGGGGCTTGCATGGCTACACCTTC. Translation: CAISDSRGGLHGYTF.

The gene calls are TRBV18 and TRBJ2-3, with 14 nucleotides matching TRBD2. Germline values: CDR1 KGHSH, CDR2 LQKENI. V shed 1 base, J shed 0 bases, and the junction held 9 bases outside the gene matches. The CDR3 is 20 residues long. DNA of the CDR3: TGTGCCAGCTCACCACGACTAGCGGGAGGGCGGCGGACCAGCACAGATACGCAGTATTTT. This encodes CASSPRLAGGRRTSTDTQYF.

This clone has just a few counts. The chain combines TRBV11-2 with TRBJ1-1; 8 bases match TRBD1. Trimming at V came to 5 bases and at J to 1 base, leaving 9 bases not matched to a gene. The CDR3 runs to 16 residues. Germline lookup yields CDR1 SGHAT and CDR2 FQNNGV. The CDR3 here is CASSASQGAWNTEAFF. CDR3 DNA sequence: TGTGCCAGCAGCGCGAGCCAGGGGGCGTGGAACACTGAAGCTTTCTTT.

The CDR3 DNA is TGTGCCATCAAGGGGGCGACTGGAAACACCATATATTTT. Its protein is CAIKGATGNTIYF. The chain links TRBV10-3 to TRBJ1-3; TRBD1 agrees at 7 bases. The CDR3 runs 13 residues. J was trimmed by 2 bases and V by 7 bases; bases with no gene match: 2. Germline CDR1 ENHRY, CDR2 SYGVKD.

This sequence joins TRBV10-3 and TRBJ2-7, with 9 bases lining up with TRBD1. V shed 5 bases and J 1 base; nucleotides not matched to a gene: 6. Germline CDR1 is ENHRY and CDR2 is SYGVKD. This CDR3 has 15 residues. As DNA, the CDR3 is TGTGCCATCAGTTCACCGGACAGGGGTTCCTACGAGCAGTACTTC. Translation gives CAISSPDRGSYEQYF.

The CDR3 DNA follows: TGTGCCAGCAGCCGGCCGGGACAGGTCTACAATGAGCAGTTCTTC. Protein: CASSRPGQVYNEQFF. V usage is TRBV13 and J usage is TRBJ2-1; TRBD1 agrees at 8 bases. CDR1 and CDR2 (germline): PRHDT, FYEKMQ (reference sequence). The CDR3 contains 15 residues. J was trimmed by 3 bases and V by 5 bases; bases with no gene match: 6.

The gene calls are TRBV18 and TRBJ1-1; D may be TRBD1 (5 bases). Germline CDR1 is KGHSH and CDR2 is LQKENI. Trimming shortened V by 3 bases and J by 6 bases, and 17 bases separated the two germline ends. The CDR3 totals 15 residues. The CDR3 region is CASSPKGGGASEAFF. CDR3 in DNA: TGTGCCAGCTCACCTAAGGGCGGGGGAGCATCTGAAGCTTTCTTT.

This clone appeared a single time. V gene TRBV9 combines with J gene TRBJ2-7, with D unclear. CDR3 length: 13 residues. V was clipped by 1 base and J by 6 bases, with 11 bases between them. CDR1 and CDR2 (germline): SGDLS, YYNGEE. CDR3 sequence (DNA): TGTGCCAGCAGCGTAAGTCAACCTGGCGAGCAGTACTTC. Translated, it gives CASSVSQPGEQYF.

The J gene is TRBJ1-1, the V gene TRBV19; 7 bases match TRBD1. CDR1 and CDR2 from the germline V gene are LNHDA and SQIVND (reference sequence). Trimming took 6 bases from V and 5 from J; bases not matched to a gene: 9. CDR3 size: 14 residues. In nucleotides, the CDR3 is TGTGCCAGTAGAGGGACAGAGAGGGGAACTGAAGCTTTCTTT. Its translation is CASRGTERGTEAFF.

The chain joins TRBV9 to TRBJ1-1; D is unclear. The V and J ends lost 3 bases and 1 base respectively, with 7 bases between them. Germline CDR1 and CDR2: SGDLS and YYNGEE. The CDR3 consists of 13 residues. The CDR3 region has the DNA TGTGCCAGCAGCGCCGACACGAACACTGAAGCTTTCTTT. Translation: CASSADTNTEAFF.

The genes are TRBV5-6 and TRBJ1-2; weak D call: TRBD1 (6 bases). The CDR3 runs 13 residues. Trimming pared 6 bases from V and 2 bases from J, leaving 11 bases between. Germline loops: CDR1 SGHDT, CDR2 YYEEEE. The CDR3 reads CASIGTSNYGYTF. CDR3 coding DNA: TGTGCCAGCATCGGGACATCAAACTATGGCTACACCTTC.

The chain links TRBV13 to TRBJ2-3, with D perhaps TRBD1 (5 bases). V lost 0 bases to trimming and J lost 2 bases, with 9 bases between them. Germline lookup yields CDR1 PRHDT and CDR2 FYEKMQ (reference sequence). The CDR3 has 15 amino acids. As DNA, the CDR3 is TGTGCCAGCAGCTTAGGCAGGGTTACCACAGATACGCAGTATTTT. Encoded protein: CASSLGRVTTDTQYF.

The J gene is TRBJ1-1, the V gene TRBV5-1, with D maybe TRBD1 (5 bases). Looked up from germline, CDR1 is SGHRS and CDR2 is YFSETQ. Trimming pared 0 bases from V and 6 bases from J, leaving 18 bases between. This CDR3 has 16 amino acids. The CDR3 loop reads CASSLVGGEGAAEAFF. CDR3 coding DNA: TGCGCCAGCAGCTTGGTGGGGGGAGAAGGGGCGGCTGAAGCTTTCTTT.

V usage is TRBV27 and J usage is TRBJ1-5; D unclear. CDR3 length: 17 residues. Trimming left V 5 bases short and J 0 bases short, with 17 bases between. CDR1 is MNHEY and CDR2 is SMNVEV in the germline V gene (reference sequence). CDR3 amino acids: CASSPVMTAYSNQPQHF. The CDR3 nucleotides read TGTGCCAGCAGTCCCGTGATGACGGCTTATAGCAATCAGCCCCAGCATTTT.

This clone was seen only once. Here the CDR3 reads CASKAGELFF. The CDR3 DNA reads TGTGCCAGCAAGGCCGGGGAGCTGTTTTTT. The chain recombines TRBV2 with TRBJ2-2; no reliable D call. V lost 7 bases and J lost 6, with 3 bases in between. The CDR3 extends over 10 amino acids. The germline gives CDR1 SNHLY, CDR2 FYNNEI.

V is TRBV7-3 and J is TRBJ2-5; 7 bases align to TRBD2. Germline CDR1 SGHTA, CDR2 FQGTGA. The length of the CDR3 is 14 residues. The trim removed 3 bases at V and 5 bases at J, leaving 6 bases unmatched. CDR3: CASSFAGAGETQYF. CDR3 coding DNA: TGTGCCAGCAGCTTCGCGGGAGCAGGCGAGACCCAGTACTTC.

The V call is TRBV7-6, the J call TRBJ2-3, with TRBD2 identical over 11 bases. The CDR3 is 21 amino acids. J gave up 0 bases and V 2 bases, and 16 bases lay outside the gene matches. CDR1 is SGHVS, CDR2 FNYEAQ, per germline. The DNA for the CDR3 is TGTGCCAGCAGCTTACAACCCGGGACTAGCGGAAGGAGGTCAAGCACAGATACGCAGTATTTT. Translation: CASSLQPGTSGRRSSTDTQYF.

The chain recombines TRBV27 with TRBJ2-3; 8 bases are a match to TRBD2. The V gene end was trimmed by 2 bases and the J gene end by 4 bases; junction bases not matched to a gene: 5. The germline gives CDR1 MNHEY, CDR2 SMNVEV (reference sequence). The CDR3 covers 15 residues. The DNA of the CDR3 is TGTGCCAGCAGTTTACGACCGGGAGGGGCAGATACGCAGTATTTT. It encodes CASSLRPGGADTQYF.

The genes are TRBV5-1 and TRBJ1-4, with a possible D match to TRBD1 (6 bases). The CDR3 is made up of 19 amino acids. Germline lookup yields CDR1 SGHRS and CDR2 YFSETQ. Trimming removed 3 bases from V and 0 bases from J, with 21 bases in between. This CDR3 reads CASSWETTGITPTNEKLFF. The CDR3 DNA sequence: TGCGCCAGCAGCTGGGAGACGACAGGAATAACACCAACTAATGAAAAACTGTTTTTT.

The gene calls are TRBV7-9 and TRBJ1-4; D ambiguous. The V gene's germline CDR1 is SEHNR and CDR2 FQNEAQ (reference sequence). With 8 bases removed from V and 3 bases from J, the gap between germline ends came to 4 bases. The CDR3 totals 11 residues. The CDR3 sequence is CASGSNEKLFF. The CDR3 DNA follows: TGTGCCAGCGGGTCTAATGAAAAACTGTTTTTT.

This clone was seen just once. This specimen includes other DNA sequences encoding the same CDR3. CDR3: CASSLGLAGAYNEQFF. The CDR3 DNA reads as TGCGCCAGCAGCCTAGGACTAGCGGGAGCATACAATGAGCAGTTCTTC. The chain links TRBV5-1 to TRBJ2-1; 13 bases line up with TRBD2. V lost 4 bases, J lost 4 bases, and 5 bases stayed unmatched. This CDR3 has 16 residues. From germline, CDR1 is SGHRS and CDR2 YFSETQ. The complete variable domain, with remaining parts taken from reference TRBV5-1 and TRBJ2-1, reads KAGVTQTPRYLIKTRGQQVTLSCSPISGHRSVSWYQQTPGQGLQFLFEYFSETQRNKGNFPGRFSGRQFSNSRSEMNVSTLELGDSALYLCASSLGLAGAYNEQFFGPGTRLTVL.

The chain joins TRBV28 to TRBJ2-1; 9 bases are a match to TRBD2. Per germline, CDR1 MDHEN and CDR2 SYDVKM. This CDR3 contains 17 residues. J lost 2 bases, V lost 1 base, and 6 bases had no gene match. The CDR3: CASSLLGLAGTYNEQFF. In DNA, the CDR3 is TGTGCCAGCAGTTTATTAGGGCTAGCGGGGACCTACAATGAGCAGTTCTTC.

V gene TRBV20-1 combines with J gene TRBJ1-5; D gene ambiguous. V dropped 6 bases and J dropped 10 bases, with 10 bases sitting between them. This CDR3 region has 10 residues. Germline loops: CDR1 DFQATT, CDR2 SNEGSKA (reference sequence). The CDR3 bases are TGCAGTGCCACCTTGGGACCCCAGCATTTT. It yields the protein CSATLGPQHF.